The T cell receptor beta chain under discussion was sequenced for a study of blood T cell repertoires in COVID-19. For the study at large: Samples came from the United States, Italy and Spain, spanning acute and convalescent COVID-19. PBMCs, B-cell-depleted T cells, or T cells provided the cDNA or gDNA that made up the material.

V lost 5 bases and J lost 0; bases outside the gene matches: 12. Germline V CDR1 and CDR2: SGHTA, FQGNSA. CDR3 length equals 18 residues. Under the authors' procedure: How many nucleated cells were present was estimated from reference gene primer amplification. Produced via immunoSEQ multiplex PCR; TCRdb's table is partial and in-frame only. That table is the source of V, J and clone size, and D and trimming were worked out from the DNA. The repertoire holds 20,000 to 25,000 clones, with roughly 73% as singletons. This receptor was taken from a human donor in a cohort sampled during active or convalescent COVID-19. The chain uses TRBV7-2 and TRBJ2-1; the match to TRBD2 covers 8 bases. The sequencing input was peripheral blood. CDR3 DNA sequence: TGTGCCAGCAGCCCGGGACTAGGCCGCCTTTCCTCCTACAATGAGCAGTTCTTC. It codes for CASSPGLGRLSSYNEQFF.